The 17 T cell receptor beta chains reported below all come from one sample, sequenced in a study of T cell repertoires in cytomegalovirus infection. TCRdb independently ran MiXCR on the reads; one entry per CDR3 protein. The sample includes about 460,000 distinct CDR3 sequences, around 11% of them seen just once. What was sequenced was PBMCs. The receptors derive from a human donor in good health (CMV status not recorded). Some clones in this sample may be carry-over from other donors' samples.

This clonotype has ten or more counts. At one end, the junction sequence differs from germline, possibly due to a read error. The V and J genes are TRBV2 and TRBJ1-2, with 10 bases aligning to TRBD1. The germline V gene has CDR1 SNHLY and CDR2 FYNNEI. This CDR3 contains 13 residues. CDR3 nucleotides: TGCGCCAGCAGCGGGGGACAGGGGTATGGCTACACCTTC. Translated: CASSGGQGYGYTF.

This chain uses TRBV19 with TRBJ1-1; possibly TRBD1 for D (5 bases). CDR3 size: 15 residues. Germline loops: CDR1 LNHDA, CDR2 SQIVND (reference sequence). With 3 bases removed from V and 3 bases from J, the gap between germline ends came to 14 bases. The DNA of the CDR3 is TGTGCCAGTAGTATGGGACCCATCAGAGACACTGAAGCTTTCTTT. Its protein product is CASSMGPIRDTEAFF.

This clonotype was observed at least ten times. The chain couples TRBV7-3 to TRBJ2-7, with D maybe TRBD1 (6 bases). The V end lost 3 bases, the J end lost 6 bases, and 12 bases lay between the germline ends. This CDR3 is built from 13 residues. Germline CDR1 and CDR2: SGHTA and FQGTGA. The CDR3 coding sequence is TGTGCCAGCAGCTTGACAGGAAAGGGCGAGCAGTACTTC. Its translation: CASSLTGKGEQYF.

This clonotype was picked up many times. The chain combines TRBV4-1 with TRBJ1-4, with TRBD1 as a possible D gene (6 bases). Germline CDR1 reads MGHRA; CDR2 reads YSYEKL. This CDR3 is built from 15 residues. Trimming shortened V by 0 bases and J by 7 bases, and 12 bases separated the two germline ends. The CDR3 here is CASSQEVRGGEKLFF. CDR3 DNA: TGCGCCAGCAGCCAAGAGGTCAGGGGTGGTGAAAAACTGTTTTTT.

The rearrangement joins TRBV29-1 to TRBJ2-5, with D perhaps TRBD2 (5 bases). V shed 6 bases and J shed 4 bases, with 18 bases lying between them. Germline lookup yields CDR1 SQVTM and CDR2 ANQGSEA. The CDR3 spans 14 residues. Written as DNA, the CDR3 is TGCAGCGTCGCCCAAAGACTAACTGGAGAGACCCAGTACTTC. It encodes CSVAQRLTGETQYF.

The chain carries TRBV4-2 and TRBJ1-2, with D possibly being TRBD1 (6 bases). Trimming stripped 8 bases from V and 2 bases from J, with 21 bases between. CDR1 is LGHNA, CDR2 YNFKEQ, per germline. CDR3 size: 16 residues. The CDR3 here is CASAVNPGQLNYGYTF. The CDR3 DNA reads TGTGCCAGCGCGGTTAATCCCGGACAGCTAAACTATGGCTACACCTTC.

The chain carries TRBV5-1 and TRBJ2-3; TRBD2 matches at 13 bases. The germline V gene has CDR1 SGHRS and CDR2 YFSETQ. J lost 6 bases, V lost 5 bases, and 15 bases had no gene match. CDR3 length: 18 amino acids. The CDR3 DNA sequence: TGCGCCAGCAGTCGTACCGCCCGGGGACTAGCGGGATTCGATACGCAGTATTTT. Protein product: CASSRTARGLAGFDTQYF.

This clonotype came up many times. The chain joins TRBV5-1 to TRBJ1-1; the D gene is possibly TRBD1 (5 bases). V was shortened by 0 bases and J by 5 bases, with 14 bases between the two germline ends. This CDR3 has 15 residues. CDR1 is SGHRS and CDR2 is YFSETQ in the germline V gene. CDR3 bases: TGCGCCAGCAGCTTGGTAAGCTCCTGGGGGACTGAAGCTTTCTTT. This codes for CASSLVSSWGTEAFF.

V usage is TRBV7-3 and J usage is TRBJ2-3; D call uncertain. Germline CDR1 SGHTA, CDR2 FQGTGA. The CDR3 spans 13 residues. Trimming took off 1 base at V and 2 bases at J, with 4 bases between the two ends. The CDR3: CASSLMNTDTQYF. CDR3 nucleotides: TGTGCCAGCAGCTTAATGAACACAGATACGCAGTATTTT.

The V gene is TRBV10-3, the J gene TRBJ2-5; 10 bases agree with TRBD2. The CDR3 runs to 15 residues. Per the germline V gene, CDR1 is ENHRY and CDR2 is SYGVKD. Trimming removed 3 bases from V and 4 bases from J; junction bases left unmatched: 5. The CDR3: CAISDKAGGGETQYF. CDR3 nucleotide sequence: TGTGCCATCAGTGATAAAGCGGGGGGGGGAGAGACCCAGTACTTC.

This clonotype was detected only a few times. The CDR3 region is CASSGEDPRSTDTQYF. DNA of the CDR3: TGTGCCAGCAGTGGGGAGGACCCGCGGAGCACAGATACGCAGTATTTT. The chain couples TRBV2 to TRBJ2-3; tentatively, D is TRBD2 (6 bases). Trimming stripped 4 bases from V and 0 bases from J, with 14 bases between. The length of the CDR3 is 16 residues. Per germline, CDR1 SNHLY and CDR2 FYNNEI.

The V call is TRBV20-1, the J call TRBJ2-1, with D possibly called TRBD1 or TRBD2 (5 bases each). V shed 0 bases and J shed 6 bases, with 18 bases lying between them. CDR1 is DFQATT, CDR2 SNEGSKA, per germline (reference sequence). The CDR3 runs to 16 residues. The CDR3 sequence is CSARESGTPEINEQFF. The CDR3 region has the DNA TGCAGTGCTAGAGAATCCGGGACCCCCGAAATCAATGAGCAGTTCTTC.

This clonotype was recorded at least ten times. The gene calls are TRBV5-6 and TRBJ2-3; tentative D call: TRBD2 (6 bases). CDR3 length: 16 amino acids. V shed 2 bases and J shed 1 base, with 14 bases lying between them. The germline CDR1 and CDR2 sequences are SGHDT and YYEEEE. The CDR3 here is CASSLVPGEGTDTQYF. CDR3 in DNA: TGTGCCAGCAGCTTAGTCCCGGGAGAGGGCACAGATACGCAGTATTTT.

This clonotype was detected many times. The chain is built from TRBV6-6 and TRBJ2-1, with 8 bases aligning to TRBD2. The CDR3 has 18 amino acids. The germline CDR1 and CDR2 sequences are MNHNY and SVGAGI (reference sequence). The trim removed 6 bases at V and 0 bases at J, leaving 13 bases unmatched. As DNA, the CDR3 is TGTGCCAGCAGCTCTTCTACTTTCACTAGCGGCTCCTACAATGAGCAGTTCTTC. Translation: CASSSSTFTSGSYNEQFF.

Notes on this clonotype: One junction end disagrees with the germline gene, perhaps due to a read error. This chain links TRBV7-3 with TRBJ2-1; 9 bases fit TRBD1. CDR3 size: 15 residues. Germline CDR1 and CDR2: SGHTA and FQGTGA. The chain's CDR3 is CAGSPDRGTYNEQFF. The CDR3 nucleotides are TGTGCCGGCAGCCCCGACAGGGGGACCTACAATGAGCAGTTCTTC.

V is TRBV6-1 and J is TRBJ1-6; 7 bases agree with TRBD1. This CDR3 spans 15 amino acids. V trimming: 3 bases; J trimming: 8 bases; junction bases outside the gene matches: 7. CDR1 MNHNS and CDR2 SASEGT come from the germline V gene. The CDR3 loop reads CASSDFGTGDSPLHF. DNA of the CDR3: TGTGCCAGCAGTGATTTTGGCACAGGGGATTCACCCCTCCACTTT.

This clonotype was seen more than once but under ten times. This chain uses TRBV5-4 with TRBJ2-7; TRBD2 is a possible D gene (6 bases). With 4 bases removed from V and 7 bases from J, the gap between germline ends came to 21 bases. The germline gives CDR1 SGHNT, CDR2 YYREEE (reference sequence). The CDR3 runs to 15 residues. As DNA, the CDR3 is TGTGCCAGCAGCCTGGGGGGTCCAAGGGTGGAAGAGCAGTACTTC. This codes for CASSLGGPRVEEQYF.